A selection of T cell receptor beta chains follows, all from one sample in a study of blood T cell repertoires in COVID-19. The protocol was immunoSEQ multiplex PCR, while the TCRdb copy is restricted to in-frame clones and leaves out a portion. The data show around 250,000 clones, over 75% seen once. Sequences were obtained from PBMCs or T cells enriched from blood (not recorded which). Receptors were obtained from a woman in her 50s who had recovered from COVID-19. CDR3s include the opening cysteine and the closing phenylalanine or tryptophan. The order of the fields is V gene, D gene, J gene, clone size, CDR3 DNA, CDR3 protein. The D gene is left open where the match is weak. Rows give clone size only sometimes, using once, few, many, or a class for an expanded clone.

>TRBV14|TRBD2|TRBJ2-1|-
TGTGCCAGCAGCCGGCAGGGAGCGGGAGCCTACAATGAGCAGTTCTTC
CASSRQGAGAYNEQFF
>TRBV3-1/TRBV3-2|TRBD2|TRBJ2-4|-
TGTGCCAGCAGCCCTTGGGGGAGGGGCGCAGCCAAAAACATTCAGTACTTC
CASSPWGRGAAKNIQYF
>TRBV28|-|TRBJ1-6|-
TGTGCCAGCAGTTCCGACGGCAGCGGTTCACCCCTCCACTTT
CASSSDGSGSPLHF
>TRBV28|-|TRBJ1-1|-
TGTGCCAGCAGTTTATTGGGCAGAGTGAACACTGAAGCTTTCTTT
CASSLLGRVNTEAFF
>TRBV12-3/TRBV12-4|-|TRBJ1-3|-
TGTGCCAGCAGCCAACGGAACACCATATATTTT
CASSQRNTIYF
>TRBV10-3|-|TRBJ2-1|-
TGTGCCATCAGTCGCCCCTTAGGGGGAGGGCGTAATGAGCAGTTCTTC
CAISRPLGGGRNEQFF
>TRBV18|-|TRBJ1-6|-
TGTGCCAGCTCACCCGTCAAGGGGCCCAATTCACCCCTCCACTTT
CASSPVKGPNSPLHF
>TRBV27|-|TRBJ2-7|-
TGTGCCAGCAGTTTATCCCGGGCGGGCTCCGAGCAGTACTTC
CASSLSRAGSEQYF
>TRBV10-1|-|TRBJ1-1|-
TGCGCCAGCAGTGATCCGGTTAGGAACACTGAAGCTTTCTTT
CASSDPVRNTEAFF
>TRBV5-8|-|TRBJ1-1|-
TGTGCCAGCAGCTTTAGGACATGGATGAACACTGAAGCTTTCTTT
CASSFRTWMNTEAFF
>TRBV5-1|-|TRBJ2-7|-
TGCGCCAGCAGCCTCCAGCTGACGGGATCCTCCTACGAGCAGTACTTC
CASSLQLTGSSYEQYF
>TRBV19|TRBD1|TRBJ2-7|-
TGTGCCAGTAGTATTCAACAGGGGGCTTACGAGCAGTACTTC
CASSIQQGAYEQYF
>TRBV5-4|TRBD2|TRBJ2-1|-
TGTGCCAGCAGCTTGGATTCTAGCGGGATGAATGAGCAGTTCTTC
CASSLDSSGMNEQFF
>TRBV27|-|TRBJ1-6|-
TGTGCCAGCAGTTTGAGGCAGGGAAATTCACCCCTCCACTTT
CASSLRQGNSPLHF
>TRBV2|-|TRBJ1-1|-
TGTGCCAGCAGGTTACAGGGAACCATGAACACTGAAGCTTTCTTT
CASRLQGTMNTEAFF
>TRBV6-5|-|TRBJ1-1|-
TGTGCCGACCCCCGGGAACCTGGGATGAACACTGAAGCTTTCTTT
CADPREPGMNTEAFF
>TRBV7-3|-|TRBJ1-3|-
TGTGCCAGCATCGTCCCCGGGACAGGAAACACCATATATTTT
CASIVPGTGNTIYF
>TRBV3-1/TRBV3-2|TRBD1|TRBJ1-2|-
TGTGCCAGCAGTAGAAGTACAGGGGATAACTATGGCTACACCTTC
CASSRSTGDNYGYTF
>TRBV5-1|-|TRBJ1-4|-
TGCGCCAGCAGCCCCGATATCGGGAATGAAAAACTGTTTTTT
CASSPDIGNEKLFF
>TRBV6-5|TRBD1|TRBJ1-2|-
TGTGCCAGCAGTTATTCAGGGGGTCCATCAAACTATGGCTACACCTTC
CASSYSGGPSNYGYTF
>TRBV10-3|-|TRBJ2-2|-
TGTGCCATCAGGGCGGTCAACACCGGGGAGCTGTTTTTT
CAIRAVNTGELFF
>TRBV30|TRBD2|TRBJ2-2|-
TGTGCCTGGGGGGACTATAACACCGGGGAGCTGTTTTTT
CAWGDYNTGELFF
>TRBV7-9|-|TRBJ1-6|-
TGTGCCAGCAGCTTAGAACAGGAGTCACCCCTCCACTTT
CASSLEQESPLHF
>TRBV12-3/TRBV12-4|TRBD1|TRBJ2-2|-
TGTGCCAGCAGACAGGGGGTTGTCGGGGAGCTGTTTTTT
CASRQGVVGELFF
>TRBV21-1|-|TRBJ2-3|-
TGTGCCAGCAGCAAAATCCAGGGGGCCGCAGATACGCAGTATTTT
CASSKIQGAADTQYF
>TRBV7-3|-|TRBJ1-6|-
TGTGCCAGCAGCTCAAGCCTAATTTCACCCCTCCACTTT
CASSSSLISPLHF
>TRBV4-1|TRBD2|TRBJ2-3|-
TGCGCCAGCAGCCAGGGGGGGACCGTGACCCAGTATACGCAGTATTTT
CASSQGGTVTQYTQYF
>TRBV4-1|-|TRBJ2-1|-
TGCGCCAGCAGCCCTTACCTTTCTCGGAGCGATGAGCAGTTCTTC
CASSPYLSRSDEQFF
>TRBV9|-|TRBJ1-1|-
TGTGCCAGCAGCGTACAGGGCGAGAACACTGAAGCTTTCTTT
CASSVQGENTEAFF
>TRBV6-1|TRBD1|TRBJ1-2|-
TGTGCCAGCAGTGAAAGACCTCGACAGGGCGGGTGGGATGGCTACACCTTC
CASSERPRQGGWDGYTF
>TRBV9|-|TRBJ1-2|once
TGTGCCAGCGGCTACCGACCGGGGGGCTACACCTTC
CASGYRPGGYTF
>TRBV29-1|TRBD1|TRBJ1-2|-
TGCAGCGTTGTTGTAGGGGGCCATGGCTACACCTTC
CSVVVGGHGYTF
>TRBV19|-|TRBJ2-2|-
TGTGCCAGTAATGGGGCGGGGTCATACACCGGGGAGCTGTTTTTT
CASNGAGSYTGELFF
>TRBV11-1|-|TRBJ1-1|-
TGTGCCAGCAGCTCCAGGGGGAACACTGAAGCTTTCTTT
CASSSRGNTEAFF
>TRBV5-1|TRBD1|TRBJ1-1|-
TGCGCCAGCAGTCGCACAGGGGGATTACTGAACACTGAAGCTTTCTTT
CASSRTGGLLNTEAFF
>TRBV7-2|TRBD1|TRBJ1-3|few
TGTGCCAGCAGCAAAGCTCAGGGGGCACACACCATATATTTT
CASSKAQGAHTIYF
>TRBV28|TRBD1|TRBJ1-2|-
TGTGCCAGCAGTTTAGTTGGATTGGAGGGGGCCCGAGGCTACACCTTC
CASSLVGLEGARGYTF
>TRBV7-9|TRBD2|TRBJ2-1|few
TGTGCCAGCAGCAACTTAGGGAGGGGAAGGGGTGATGAGCAGTTCTTC
CASSNLGRGRGDEQFF
>TRBV5-1|-|TRBJ1-6|once
TGCGCCAGCAGCTCGGACAGTGATTATAATTCACCCCTCCACTTT
CASSSDSDYNSPLHF
>TRBV7-9|-|TRBJ2-5|-
TGTGCCAGCAGCCGGGACACTTACAAAGAGACCCAGTACTTC
CASSRDTYKETQYF